Listed here are 21 T cell receptor beta chains from one sample, sequenced in a study of cytomegalovirus exposure and HLA in healthy donors. The PCR employed 60 Vbeta primers together with 13 Jbeta primers. Clones were sequenced by immunoSEQ multiplex PCR, and TCRdb holds only the in-frame ones, with some missing. This sample has approximately 170,000 clones, with roughly 71% found just once. The sequencing input was PBMCs. All receptors come from a girl under 18 in good health and CMV-seronegative.

V gene TRBV11-1 combines with J gene TRBJ1-2, with D maybe TRBD1 (5 bases). This CDR3 is built from 16 residues. Per germline, CDR1 SGHAT and CDR2 FQDESV (reference sequence). V was pared by 5 bases and J by 4 bases, with 20 bases between. CDR3 protein: CASSAGLRGVGYGYTF. The CDR3 DNA reads as TGTGCCAGCAGCGCGGGACTGCGAGGGGTGGGCTATGGCTACACCTTC.

In this sample, this clone turned up a few times. V usage is TRBV6-1 and J usage is TRBJ1-1; tentative D call: TRBD1 (5 bases). Per the germline V gene, CDR1 is MNHNS and CDR2 is SASEGT. This CDR3 spans 16 amino acids. Trimming took 2 bases from V and 0 from J, leaving 13 bases between them. Here the CDR3 DNA reads TGTGCCAGCAGTGAACCTAACAGGCCGATGAACACTGAAGCTTTCTTT. It is translated as CASSEPNRPMNTEAFF.

Written as DNA, the CDR3 is TGCAGTGCCCTCCAGGGGAATGAGCAGTTCTTC. Translation gives CSALQGNEQFF. The V call is TRBV20-1, the J call TRBJ2-1, with D possibly being TRBD1 (6 bases). The CDR3 spans 11 residues. Trimming took 6 bases from V and 7 from J, leaving 10 bases between them. From germline, CDR1 is DFQATT and CDR2 SNEGSKA (reference sequence).

This clone was seen a few times. This chain uses TRBV4-1 with TRBJ2-7, with 8 bases aligning to TRBD1. Trimming took 0 bases from V and 4 from J; bases not matched to a gene: 11. Looked up from germline, CDR1 is MGHRA and CDR2 is YSYEKL. The CDR3 is 17 amino acids. The CDR3 DNA sequence: TGCGCCAGCAGCCAAGAACAAATCGACAGGGGCTTTTACGAGCAGTACTTC. This codes for CASSQEQIDRGFYEQYF.

CDR3 DNA: TGTGCCAGCAGCATGAACAGGGCAGACGAGCAGTACTTC. Its translation: CASSMNRADEQYF. V usage is TRBV13 and J usage is TRBJ2-7, with D maybe TRBD1 (6 bases). CDR1 PRHDT and CDR2 FYEKMQ come from the germline V gene (reference sequence). CDR3 length: 13 amino acids. Trimming cost V 5 bases and J 5 bases, with 13 bases left between them.

The chain links TRBV28 to TRBJ1-4, with a weak D call TRBD1 (5 bases). Trimming removed 7 bases at V and 7 bases at J, with 13 bases between. CDR3 length: 13 amino acids. The V gene's germline CDR1 is MDHEN and CDR2 SYDVKM. CDR3 DNA: TGTGCCAGCACTTCGACAGTTCTTGAAAAACTGTTTTTT. It is translated as CASTSTVLEKLFF.

This clone has more than one count but fewer than ten. The CDR3 here is CSVGSGGRHTEAFF. DNA of the CDR3: TGCAGCGTTGGTTCAGGTGGCAGGCACACTGAAGCTTTCTTT. This sequence joins TRBV29-1 and TRBJ1-1; no definite D call. The CDR3 runs to 14 residues. Germline V gene lookup returns CDR1 SQVTM and CDR2 ANQGSEA. Trimming left V 4 bases short and J 3 bases short, with 15 bases between.

The chain has TRBV5-1 and TRBJ2-7; 14 bases map to TRBD2. Looked up from germline, CDR1 is SGHRS and CDR2 is YFSETQ. CDR3 length equals 16 residues. The V gene end was trimmed by 4 bases and the J gene end by 7 bases; junction bases not matched to a gene: 10. In DNA, the CDR3 is TGCGCCAGCAGCCCCGAAGGACTAGCGGGGGGTAGGGAGCAGTACTTC. Protein: CASSPEGLAGGREQYF.

The chain links TRBV14 to TRBJ1-1, with D perhaps matching TRBD1 (5 bases). The V and J ends lost 2 bases and 3 bases respectively, with 7 bases between them. This CDR3 is 13 amino acids long. Germline-derived CDR1 and CDR2 are SGHDN and FVKESK. CDR3 residues: CASSQPRDTEAFF. The CDR3 bases are TGTGCCAGCAGCCAACCCAGGGACACTGAAGCTTTCTTT.

The chain combines TRBV6-1 with TRBJ1-5; the match to TRBD1 covers 8 bases. CDR1 MNHNS and CDR2 SASEGT come from the germline V gene. This CDR3 comprises 17 residues. V lost 1 base to trimming and J lost 3 bases; unmatched junction nucleotides: 8. The CDR3 spells CASSEGQGAFHNQPQHF. Written as DNA, the CDR3 is TGTGCCAGCAGTGAAGGGCAGGGGGCGTTCCACAATCAGCCCCAGCATTTT.

V gene TRBV7-9 combines with J gene TRBJ2-3; D unclear. Between the trimmed V and J ends, which lost 5 bases and 4 bases, there was a span of 16 bases. CDR3 length: 15 amino acids. Germline V gene sequence: CDR1 SEHNR, CDR2 FQNEAQ (reference sequence). The CDR3 bases are TGTGCCAGCAGCCCTAGGTCCGGGTTAGCAGATACGCAGTATTTT. This encodes CASSPRSGLADTQYF.

This clone was picked up one time. The V and J genes are TRBV4-1 and TRBJ2-5, with 14 bases matching TRBD2. The CDR3 consists of 17 residues. Germline V gene lookup returns CDR1 MGHRA and CDR2 YSYEKL. J lost 5 bases, V lost 1 base, and 6 bases had no gene match. This chain's CDR3 is CASSQGGTSGGGETQYF. DNA for the CDR3: TGCGCCAGCAGCCAAGGGGGGACTAGCGGGGGAGGGGAGACCCAGTACTTC.

Remarks on this clone: At one boundary the junction diverges from the germline segment, which might be a read error. This chain joins TRBV25-1 and TRBJ1-4; D is possibly TRBD1 (6 bases). This CDR3 is 12 amino acids long. Germline loops: CDR1 MGHDK, CDR2 SYGVNS. The CDR3 spells CASSVTAGTLNF. The CDR3 nucleotides read TGTGCCAGCAGTGTCACAGCCGGGACACTCAATTTT.

The genes are TRBV30 and TRBJ1-5; D may be TRBD1 (5 bases). The germline gives CDR1 GTSNPN, CDR2 SVGIG (reference sequence). This CDR3 contains 13 residues. V was pared by 5 bases and J by 2 bases, with 10 bases between. The CDR3: CAWAGGGNQPQHF. CDR3 nucleotide sequence: TGTGCCTGGGCAGGAGGGGGCAATCAGCCCCAGCATTTT. Looking up the rest from reference TRBV30 and TRBJ1-5 gives the full variable domain: SQTIHQWPATLVQPVGSPLSLECTVEGTSNPNLYWYRQAAGRGLQLLFYSVGIGQISSEVPQNLSASRPQDRQFILSSKKLLLSDSGFYLCAWAGGGNQPQHFGDGTRLSIL.

The chain is built from TRBV6-4 and TRBJ2-1; 9 bases match TRBD1. Losses at the gene ends were 5 bases for V and 10 bases for J; bases not matched to a gene: 6. The CDR3 totals 13 residues. Per germline, CDR1 MRHNA and CDR2 SNTAGT. In DNA, the CDR3 is TGTGCCAGCAGTCTGGACAGGGGCTGGGAGCAGTTCTTC. This translates into CASSLDRGWEQFF.

A remark on this clone: Other DNA sequences from this sample encode an identical CDR3 as well. The V gene is TRBV29-1, the J gene TRBJ1-1, with 7 bases identical to TRBD1. V shed 6 bases, J shed 1 base, and the junction held 2 bases outside the gene matches. The length of the CDR3 is 12 residues. Germline assignment: CDR1 SQVTM and CDR2 ANQGSEA. The DNA for the CDR3 is TGCAGCGTGAGACAGGGGAACACTGAAGCTTTCTTT. Translated, it gives CSVRQGNTEAFF.

The chain joins TRBV9 to TRBJ2-2; D might be TRBD1 (6 bases). The V gene lost 2 bases and the J gene lost 6 bases, with 11 bases spanning the gap. Germline loops: CDR1 SGDLS, CDR2 YYNGEE. CDR3 length equals 14 residues. CDR3 amino acids: CASSVSGDPGELFF. The CDR3 DNA reads TGTGCCAGCAGCGTTTCAGGGGATCCCGGGGAGCTGTTTTTT.

This rearrangement joins TRBV7-9 to TRBJ2-3, with D possibly being TRBD1 (5 bases). V dropped 7 bases and J dropped 1 base, with 12 bases sitting between them. The V gene's germline CDR1 is SEHNR and CDR2 FQNEAQ (reference sequence). This CDR3 has 14 amino acids. CDR3 region: CASTNVQGTDTQYF. CDR3 in DNA: TGTGCCAGCACTAACGTACAGGGCACAGATACGCAGTATTTT.

This chain uses TRBV18 with TRBJ2-5; TRBD1 is a possible D gene (6 bases). Looked up from germline, CDR1 is KGHSH and CDR2 is LQKENI. The CDR3 totals 14 residues. V was cut by 2 bases and J by 4 bases, with 11 bases left in between. CDR3 residues: CASSPGTGRETQYF. CDR3 DNA: TGTGCCAGCTCACCAGGTACAGGGCGAGAGACCCAGTACTTC.

The rearrangement links TRBV10-2 to TRBJ1-1; 8 bases agree with TRBD1. The CDR3 runs to 14 residues. The J segment lost 6 bases and the V segment lost 4 bases, leaving 7 bases of the junction unmatched. CDR1 and CDR2 (germline): WSHSY, SAAADI. The CDR3 DNA follows: TGCGCCAGCAGTGTTGGACAGGGACCTTCTGAAGCTTTCTTT. This encodes CASSVGQGPSEAFF.

The chain recombines TRBV9 with TRBJ2-1, with 8 nucleotides matching TRBD1. The germline V gene encodes CDR1 SGDLS and CDR2 YYNGEE. CDR3 length equals 18 residues. Germline trimming cut 4 bases from V and 1 base from J; bases unmatched to any gene: 13. The chain's CDR3 is CASSSNPLDRGSYNEQFF. In DNA form, the CDR3 reads TGTGCCAGCAGCTCTAACCCACTTGACAGGGGTTCCTACAATGAGCAGTTCTTC.